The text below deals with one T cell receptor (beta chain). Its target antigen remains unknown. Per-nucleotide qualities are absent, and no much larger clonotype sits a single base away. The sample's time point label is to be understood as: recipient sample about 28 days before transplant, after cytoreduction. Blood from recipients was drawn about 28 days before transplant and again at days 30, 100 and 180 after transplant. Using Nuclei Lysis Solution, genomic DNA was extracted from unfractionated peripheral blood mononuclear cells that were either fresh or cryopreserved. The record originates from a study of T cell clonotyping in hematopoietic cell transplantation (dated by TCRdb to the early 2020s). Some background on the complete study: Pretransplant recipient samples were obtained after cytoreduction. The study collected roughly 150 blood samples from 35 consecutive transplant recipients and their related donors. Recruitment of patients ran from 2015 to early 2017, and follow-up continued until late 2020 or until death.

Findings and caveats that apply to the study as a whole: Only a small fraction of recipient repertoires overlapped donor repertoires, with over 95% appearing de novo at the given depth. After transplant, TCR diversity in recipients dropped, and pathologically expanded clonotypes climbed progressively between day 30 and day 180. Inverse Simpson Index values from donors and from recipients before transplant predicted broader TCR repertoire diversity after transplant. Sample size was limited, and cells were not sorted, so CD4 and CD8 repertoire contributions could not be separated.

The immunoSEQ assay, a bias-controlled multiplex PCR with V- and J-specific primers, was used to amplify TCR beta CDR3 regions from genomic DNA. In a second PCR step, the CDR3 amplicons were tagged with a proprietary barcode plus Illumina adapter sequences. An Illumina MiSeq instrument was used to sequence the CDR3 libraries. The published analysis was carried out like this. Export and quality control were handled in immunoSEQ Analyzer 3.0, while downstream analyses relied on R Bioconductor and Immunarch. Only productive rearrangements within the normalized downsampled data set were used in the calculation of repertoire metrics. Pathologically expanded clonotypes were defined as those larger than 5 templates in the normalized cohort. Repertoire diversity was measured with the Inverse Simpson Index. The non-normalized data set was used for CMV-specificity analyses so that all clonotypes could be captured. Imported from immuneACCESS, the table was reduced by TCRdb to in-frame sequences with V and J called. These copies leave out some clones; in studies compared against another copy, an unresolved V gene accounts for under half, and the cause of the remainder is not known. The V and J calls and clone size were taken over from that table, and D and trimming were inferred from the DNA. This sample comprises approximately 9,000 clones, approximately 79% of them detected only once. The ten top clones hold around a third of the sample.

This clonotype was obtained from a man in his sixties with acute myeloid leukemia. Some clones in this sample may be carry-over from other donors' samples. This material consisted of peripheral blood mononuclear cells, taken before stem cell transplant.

The CDR3 region reads CASSLAGQYEAFF. The DNA is TGTGCCAGCAGCTTAGCGGGGCAGTATGAAGCTTTCTTT. The rearranged chain carries TRBV7-6 and TRBJ1-1; TRBD1 is possibly the D segment (5 matching bases). Cut back by 0 bases and 7 bases, the V and J ends lie 9 bases apart. The CDR3 runs 13 amino acids, cysteine and phenylalanine included. Of the read, only the CDR3 DNA is kept; its 39 bases are in frame from base 1. CDR1 SGHVS and CDR2 FNYEAQ are derived from the germline V gene.